A selection of T cell receptor beta chains follows, all from one sample in a study of response to subunit inactivated influenza vaccine. TCRdb itself ran the RT-PCR reads through MiXCR, one entry per CDR3 protein. The data hold roughly 780,000 distinct CDR3 sequences, with 18% observed a single time. The input for sequencing was PBMCs from blood, taken less than 6 days after vaccination. Receptors were obtained from a man aged 45-60 years who received an inactivated influenza vaccine. Each CDR3 is given with its conserved first and last residue. The D gene is left open where the match is weak. Only part of the rows carry a size: once, few, many, or a class if the clone is expanded.

d_call,v_call,j_call,clone_size,cdr3_aa,cdr3_nt
.,TRBV7-3,TRBJ2-1,many,CASSLTLGSVYNEQFF,TGTGCCAGCAGCTTAACGCTGGGTTCTGTCTACAATGAGCAGTTCTTC
TRBD1,TRBV5-4,TRBJ2-5,.,CASSLGVGQGAKTQYF,TGTGCCAGCAGCTTGGGAGTAGGACAGGGGGCGAAGACCCAGTACTTC
TRBD2,TRBV27,TRBJ2-3,.,CASSLLGTSGGSGTDTQYF,TGTGCCAGCAGTTTGCTAGGGACTAGCGGGGGTTCTGGCACAGATACGCAGTATTTT
TRBD2,TRBV12-3/TRBV12-4,TRBJ2-5,many,CASSLALAGGYQETQYF,TGTGCCAGCAGTTTAGCACTAGCGGGGGGGTACCAAGAGACCCAGTACTTC
TRBD1,TRBV2,TRBJ2-7,.,CASRVSTGGYYEQYF,TGTGCCAGCAGGGTGTCGACAGGGGGCTACTACGAGCAGTACTTC
.,TRBV12-3/TRBV12-4,TRBJ1-1,.,CASSTSHGVAFF,TGTGCCAGTAGTACTTCCCACGGGGTAGCTTTCTTT
.,TRBV15,TRBJ1-3,few,CATSFDRFSGNTIYF,TGTGCCACCAGCTTCGACCGTTTCTCTGGAAACACCATATATTTT
.,TRBV29-1,TRBJ1-1,.,CSGRRGRGGGRAFF,TGCAGCGGCCGCCGGGGCAGGGGAGGGGGTCGGGCTTTCTTT
.,TRBV11-2,TRBJ2-3,.,CASSPALWGVLASGTQYF,TGTGCCAGCAGCCCGGCGTTGTGGGGGGTTCTTGCTTCGGGTACGCAGTATTTT
TRBD1,TRBV6-5,TRBJ1-2,few,CASSYSMGQGLLYTF,TGTGCCAGCAGTTACTCGATGGGACAGGGATTGCTCTACACCTTC
.,TRBV4-2,TRBJ1-5,few,CASSQDQDSTLPQHF,TGTGCCAGCAGCCAAGATCAGGACAGCACGTTGCCCCAGCATTTT
.,TRBV5-6,TRBJ2-5,.,CASSLMLGPETQYF,TGTGCCAGCAGCTTGATGCTAGGCCCAGAGACCCAGTACTTC
.,TRBV7-8,TRBJ2-1,few,CASSLDAGQGFEQFF,TGTGCCAGCAGCTTAGATGCAGGTCAGGGCTTTGAGCAGTTCTTC
TRBD1,TRBV7-8,TRBJ2-7,.,CASSFQGAFYEQYF,TGTGCCAGCAGCTTCCAGGGGGCCTTCTACGAGCAGTACTTC
.,TRBV5-1,TRBJ1-1,few,CASSLARGVMNTEAFF,TGCGCCAGCAGCTTGGCGAGGGGGGTTATGAACACTGAAGCTTTCTTT
TRBD1,TRBV4-2,TRBJ1-6,.,CASSQGPGLSAGGSPLHF,TGTGCCAGCAGCCAGGGTCCAGGCCTCTCCGCAGGGGGTTCACCCCTCCACTTT
TRBD1,TRBV7-2,TRBJ2-1,.,CASSLGQGSYNERFF,TGTGCCAGCAGCTTGGGACAGGGCTCCTACAATGAGCGGTTCTTC
.,TRBV20-1,TRBJ1-1,few,CSAEQPNTEAFF,TGCAGTGCGGAGCAACCGAACACTGAAGCTTTCTTT
TRBD1,TRBV5-1,TRBJ1-1,.,CASSLGTAKAFF,TGCGCCAGCAGCCTCGGGACAGCTAAAGCTTTCTTT
TRBD1,TRBV24-1,TRBJ2-5,.,CATSGFFSRDRGQETQYF,TGTGCCACCAGTGGGTTTTTTTCCCGGGACAGGGGACAAGAGACCCAGTACTTC
TRBD1,TRBV29-1,TRBJ1-1,few,CSVVGLRQGNTEAFF,TGCAGCGTTGTCGGCCTCAGACAGGGGAACACTGAAGCTTTCTTT
TRBD2,TRBV20-1,TRBJ2-7,few,CSARVRLAGGPLSYEQYF,TGCAGTGCTAGAGTCAGACTAGCGGGAGGACCCCTCTCCTACGAGCAGTACTTC
.,TRBV29-1,TRBJ1-3,many,CSVAGISGNTIYF,TGCAGCGTGGCAGGGATCTCTGGAAACACCATATATTTT
.,TRBV7-9,TRBJ1-1,.,CASSLRGGQNTEAFF,TGTGCCAGCAGCTTACGGGGCGGACAGAACACTGAAGCTTTCTTT
TRBD2,TRBV5-1,TRBJ2-1,many,CASSLDPLAGGTYNEQFF,TGCGCCAGCAGCTTGGACCCCTTGGCGGGGGGGACCTACAATGAGCAGTTCTTC
.,TRBV11-2,TRBJ2-7,many,CASSLDRGREQYF,TGTGCCAGCAGCTTAGATCGGGGGCGTGAGCAGTACTTC
.,TRBV7-2,TRBJ2-2,.,CASRYRVPDTGELFF,TGTGCCAGCAGGTACAGGGTCCCAGACACCGGGGAGCTGTTTTTT
.,TRBV29-1,TRBJ1-1,many,CSVASWTGNTEAFF,TGCAGCGTTGCCTCCTGGACGGGGAACACTGAAGCTTTCTTT
TRBD1,TRBV7-2,TRBJ1-5,.,CASSLQGVLGNQPQHF,TGTGCCAGCAGCTTACAGGGGGTCCTTGGCAATCAGCCCCAGCATTTT
TRBD1,TRBV12-3/TRBV12-4,TRBJ2-7,many,CASTFGQGYEQYF,TGTGCCAGCACCTTCGGACAGGGCTACGAGCAGTACTTC
.,TRBV10-3,TRBJ1-2,.,CAISEGHGHMGYTF,TGTGCCATCAGTGAGGGGCACGGACATATGGGCTACACCTTC
.,TRBV6-1,TRBJ2-1,few,CASAKGVYSSYNEQFF,TGTGCCAGCGCGAAGGGGGTTTATAGCTCCTACAATGAGCAGTTCTTC
.,TRBV7-9,TRBJ1-1,many,CASSLSPGGGTEAFF,TGTGCCAGCAGCTTATCACCGGGTGGAGGGACTGAAGCTTTCTTT
TRBD2,TRBV6-5,TRBJ2-3,.,CASSSGTSSRTDTQYF,TGTGCCAGCAGTTCCGGGACTAGCTCCCGCACAGATACGCAGTATTTT
TRBD1,TRBV7-6,TRBJ2-4,many,CASSPGTGYAKNIQYF,TGTGCCAGCAGCCCCGGGACAGGGTACGCTAAAAACATTCAGTACTTC
TRBD2,TRBV5-1,TRBJ2-1,few,CASRGTSGNNEQFF,TGCGCCAGCCGTGGGACTAGCGGAAACAATGAGCAGTTCTTC
TRBD2,TRBV29-1,TRBJ2-1,.,CSAVAGSSYNEQFF,TGCAGCGCAGTAGCGGGGAGCTCCTACAATGAGCAGTTCTTC
.,TRBV6-1,TRBJ2-2,many,CASSPLRGTGELFF,TGTGCCAGCAGTCCCCTCCGCGGCACCGGGGAGCTGTTTTTT
TRBD2,TRBV20-1,TRBJ2-3,.,CSARALDPTSIQDTQYF,TGCAGTGCTAGAGCGCTTGACCCGACTAGCATTCAAGATACGCAGTATTTT
.,TRBV5-1,TRBJ1-6,.,CASSLDPGARGSPLHF,TGCGCCAGCAGCTTGGACCCGGGCGCCAGGGGTTCACCCCTCCACTTT
.,TRBV20-1,TRBJ2-5,.,CSAPLTGVSETQYF,TGCAGTGCCCCCCTCACGGGGGTTTCGGAGACCCAGTACTTC
.,TRBV7-2,TRBJ2-3,few,CASSLVAEARTDTQYF,TGTGCCAGCAGCTTAGTTGCGGAGGCCCGCACAGATACGCAGTATTTT
TRBD2,TRBV7-9,TRBJ2-3,.,CASSPGLAFTDTQYF,TGTGCCAGCAGCCCGGGACTAGCGTTCACAGATACGCAGTATTTT
.,TRBV28,TRBJ1-2,.,CASRSVGSTGYTF,TGTGCCAGCAGGAGTGTGGGGTCCACTGGCTACACCTTC
TRBD2,TRBV5-5,TRBJ2-1,few,CASSLETSGRGNEQFF,TGTGCCAGCAGCTTAGAGACTAGCGGGAGAGGTAATGAGCAGTTCTTC
TRBD1,TRBV11-3,TRBJ2-7,.,CASSRTGQGGEQYF,TGTGCCAGCAGCCGGACGGGACAGGGTGGCGAGCAGTACTTC
.,TRBV9,TRBJ2-2,.,CASSTQLSATGELFF,TGTGCCAGCAGCACACAGCTTAGCGCCACCGGGGAGCTGTTTTTT
.,TRBV28,TRBJ2-7,.,CASSDTAKRTYEQYF,TGTGCCAGCAGCGACACGGCGAAGCGGACCTACGAGCAGTACTTC
.,TRBV2,TRBJ2-3,.,CASSTRDKSTDTQYF,TGTGCCAGCAGTACCCGGGACAAGAGCACAGATACGCAGTATTTT